One sample yielded the 12 T cell receptor beta chains listed below, sequenced in a study of T cell responses to AZD1222 COVID-19 vaccine. Generated by immunoSEQ multiplex PCR, the TCRdb table keeps only in-frame clones and is missing some. Of fewer than 95,000 clones listed, approximately 92% are singletons. Sequencing used peripheral blood, obtained on day 0 of AZD1222 vaccination. The receptors stem from an adult in good health.

The chain uses TRBV6-1 and TRBJ1-5; D is unresolved. The CDR3 has 19 residues. Per the germline V gene, CDR1 is MNHNS and CDR2 is SASEGT. Trimming shortened V by 1 base and J by 0 bases, and 19 bases separated the two germline ends. CDR3 amino acids: CASSEVKGTPWDSNQPQHF. The CDR3 DNA is TGTGCCAGCAGTGAAGTTAAAGGCACCCCTTGGGATAGCAATCAGCCCCAGCATTTT.

The chain links TRBV3-1 (or the pseudogene TRBV3-2) to TRBJ1-5; D is undetermined. CDR1 is LGHDT, CDR2 YNNKEL, per germline (reference sequence). Trimming removed 2 bases at V and 1 base at J, with 6 bases between. The CDR3 has 14 amino acids. In DNA, the CDR3 is TGTGCCAGCAGCCAATTCCGGAGCAATCAGCCCCAGCATTTT. Its protein product is CASSQFRSNQPQHF.

The chain uses TRBV5-5 and TRBJ2-7; D is undetermined. V was shortened by 1 base and J by 0 bases, with 8 bases between the two germline ends. Germline assignment: CDR1 SGHKS and CDR2 YYEKEE (reference sequence). This CDR3 contains 14 residues. The CDR3 DNA follows: TGTGCCAGCAGCTTGTTTCATCCCTCCTACGAGCAGTACTTC. It codes for CASSLFHPSYEQYF.

DNA of the CDR3: TGTGCCAGCAGCCAAGGTAGCGGGAGGGGCACAGATACGCAGTATTTT. The encoded protein is CASSQGSGRGTDTQYF. The chain carries TRBV11-3 and TRBJ2-3, with 11 nucleotides matching TRBD2. There are 16 residues in the CDR3. V shed 5 bases, J shed 1 base, and the junction held 5 bases outside the gene matches. Germline values: CDR1 SGHNT, CDR2 YENEEA.

The chain carries TRBV5-1 and TRBJ2-2; D remains ambiguous. The length of the CDR3 is 15 residues. V gave up 4 bases and J gave up 0 bases, with 10 bases separating them. Germline V gene lookup returns CDR1 SGHRS and CDR2 YFSETQ. CDR3 in amino acids: CASSTTSPNTGELFF. The CDR3 bases are TGCGCCAGCAGCACCACATCCCCGAACACCGGGGAGCTGTTTTTT. The variable domain in full, completed from reference TRBV5-1 and TRBJ2-2, reads KAGVTQTPRYLIKTRGQQVTLSCSPISGHRSVSWYQQTPGQGLQFLFEYFSETQRNKGNFPGRFSGRQFSNSRSEMNVSTLELGDSALYLCASSTTSPNTGELFFGEGSRLTVL.

The V call is TRBV27, the J call TRBJ2-1, with D perhaps given as TRBD1 or TRBD2 (5 bases each). This CDR3 comprises 12 residues. CDR1 MNHEY and CDR2 SMNVEV come from the germline V gene (reference sequence). Trimming took 2 bases from V and 8 from J, leaving 7 bases between them. The CDR3 DNA reads TGTGCCAGCAGTTTACTGGGGGATGAGCAGTTCTTC. Amino acids: CASSLLGDEQFF.

The chain joins TRBV21-1 to TRBJ2-3; TRBD2 was called by the table and not checked on the DNA. TRBV21-1 is a known pseudogene. This CDR3 contains 16 residues. CDR3 nucleotides: TGTGCCAGCAGCGATTGGGGGGATTACCGCACAGATACGCAGTATTTT. Its translation is CASSDWGDYRTDTQYF.

V usage is TRBV30 and J usage is TRBJ1-4; D perhaps matches TRBD1 (5 bases). Germline CDR1 reads GTSNPN; CDR2 reads SVGIG (reference sequence). The CDR3 length is 13 residues. V was shortened by 5 bases and J by 1 base, with 8 bases between the two germline ends. The CDR3 loop is CAWEGRTNEKLFF. The CDR3 nucleotides read TGTGCCTGGGAGGGGAGAACTAATGAAAAACTGTTTTTT. The full variable domain, completed using reference TRBV30 and TRBJ1-4, is SQTIHQWPATLVQPVGSPLSLECTVEGTSNPNLYWYRQAAGRGLQLLFYSVGIGQISSEVPQNLSASRPQDRQFILSSKKLLLSDSGFYLCAWEGRTNEKLFFGSGTQLSVL.

The chain uses TRBV28 and TRBJ2-2; D uncertain. V was shortened by 5 bases and J by 7 bases, with 14 bases between the two germline ends. The CDR3 length is 14 residues. CDR1 and CDR2 (germline): MDHEN, SYDVKM. The CDR3 region has the DNA TGTGCCAGCAGTATCCCACTTGGGGTCGGGGAGCTGTTTTTT. Amino acid sequence: CASSIPLGVGELFF.

A few counts support this clone. The rearrangement links TRBV6-6 to TRBJ1-1; D might be TRBD1 (5 bases). V lost 4 bases and J 2 bases, leaving 14 bases between the germline ends. Germline V gene sequence: CDR1 MNHNY, CDR2 SVGAGI (reference sequence). This CDR3 is 15 amino acids long. CDR3 residues: CASSSRWGENTEAFF. As DNA, the CDR3 is TGTGCCAGCAGTTCGCGATGGGGGGAAAACACTGAAGCTTTCTTT.

This clone was counted only a few times. The same CDR3 also results from other DNA sequences found in this sample. The CDR3 nucleotides read TGTGCCAGCAGCCCAGGGGGGGCGGGAGACTACGAGCAGTACTTC. It encodes CASSPGGAGDYEQYF. The chain uses TRBV7-2 and TRBJ2-7; D possibly uses TRBD1 or TRBD2 (7 bases each). Germline CDR1 reads SGHTA; CDR2 reads FQGNSA. Trimming stripped 5 bases from V and 3 bases from J, with 17 bases between. There are 15 residues in the CDR3.

This chain joins TRBV5-5 and TRBJ1-1; D not certain. Germline V CDR1 and CDR2: SGHKS, YYEKEE (reference sequence). This CDR3 is 18 amino acids long. V lost 1 base and J lost 0, with 19 bases in between. CDR3 protein: CASSLQGLSTIMNTEAFF. The CDR3 DNA sequence: TGTGCCAGCAGCTTGCAAGGTCTTTCGACAATAATGAACACTGAAGCTTTCTTT.